The 18 T cell receptor beta chains presented below share a single source sample, sequenced in a study of OX40 agonist ivuxolimab in advanced cancers. Receptor libraries were prepared by the immunoSEQ multiplex PCR assay. What TCRdb holds here is the immuneACCESS table cut down to in-frame rearrangements. Part of the clones is not present; checked against another copy, under half of the missing clones reflect an unresolved V gene, and the others are unexplained. For this sample the table gives more than 60,000 clones, of which 75% to 90% were detected only once. 4% of the sample belongs to the ten largest clones. The sample in question was CD4+ or CD8+ T cells sorted from blood, obtained in a trial of the OX40 agonist ivuxolimab. The receptors derive from an adult with an advanced solid tumor such as melanoma, head and neck, liver or kidney cancer.

This clone was observed a handful of times. This chain links TRBV2 with TRBJ2-1; 8 bases line up with TRBD2. Germline values: CDR1 SNHLY, CDR2 FYNNEI. This CDR3 has 15 residues. Losses at the gene ends were 4 bases for V and 3 bases for J; bases not matched to a gene: 5. The CDR3 loop reads CASSAERGNYNEQFF. In DNA, the CDR3 is TGTGCCAGCAGTGCGGAGCGGGGGAACTACAATGAGCAGTTCTTC. The full variable domain, with the rest looked up from reference TRBV2 and TRBJ2-1, is EPEVTQTPSHQVTQMGQEVILRCVPISNHLYFYWYRQILGQKVEFLVSFYNNEISEKSEIFDDQFSVERPDGSNFTLKIRSTKLEDSAMYFCASSAERGNYNEQFFGPGTRLTVL.

This chain connects TRBV30 to TRBJ2-3; perhaps TRBD2 as D (5 bases). V shed 5 bases and J shed 8 bases, with 11 bases lying between them. Germline CDR1 and CDR2: GTSNPN and SVGIG (reference sequence). This CDR3 has 11 residues. DNA for the CDR3: TGTGCCTGGGGAGGTGGAGGTACGCAGTATTTT. The encoded protein is CAWGGGGTQYF.

This clone was seen a handful of times. The genes are TRBV6-1 and TRBJ2-7; 14 positions agree with TRBD2. This CDR3 has 15 amino acids. Trimming cost V 4 bases and J 5 bases; bases outside gene matches: 4. Germline assignment: CDR1 MNHNS and CDR2 SASEGT. The DNA for the CDR3 is TGTGCCAGCAGTGGGGGGACTAGCGGGAGTCACGAGCAGTACTTC. Protein sequence: CASSGGTSGSHEQYF.

This rearrangement joins TRBV28 to TRBJ1-2; TRBD1 matches at 8 bases. Germline CDR1 and CDR2: MDHEN and SYDVKM. J was trimmed by 3 bases and V by 6 bases; bases with no gene match: 12. The CDR3 has 16 amino acids. In nucleotides, the CDR3 is TGTGCCAGCAGACCACCCGGACAGGGTAGTTACTATGGCTACACCTTC. Encoded protein: CASRPPGQGSYYGYTF.

CDR3 amino acids: CASSYDSSGANVLTF. CDR3 coding DNA: TGCGCCAGCAGCTACGACAGCTCTGGGGCCAACGTCCTGACTTTC. The V and J genes are TRBV5-1 and TRBJ2-6; D may be TRBD1 (5 bases). V gave up 3 bases and J gave up 0 bases, with 7 bases separating them. The CDR3 runs to 15 residues. The germline gives CDR1 SGHRS, CDR2 YFSETQ. Based on the CDR3 plus reference TRBV5-1 and TRBJ2-6, the full variable domain is KAGVTQTPRYLIKTRGQQVTLSCSPISGHRSVSWYQQTPGQGLQFLFEYFSETQRNKGNFPGRFSGRQFSNSRSEMNVSTLELGDSALYLCASSYDSSGANVLTFGAGSRLTVL.

This clone was seen a few times. The chain recombines TRBV7-2 with TRBJ2-2; TRBD1 matches 9 bases. CDR3 length equals 15 residues. The ends lost 5 bases at V and 4 bases at J; junction bases unmatched: 5. The germline gives CDR1 SGHTA, CDR2 FQGNSA. The CDR3 coding sequence is TGTGCCAGCAGCAGACAGGGGGTTAGCACCGGGGAGCTGTTTTTT. This translates into CASSRQGVSTGELFF.

J is TRBJ1-6 and V is TRBV6-1, with TRBD1 matching 7 bases. This CDR3 has 15 residues. Looked up from germline, CDR1 is MNHNS and CDR2 is SASEGT. V lost 3 bases, J lost 7 bases, and 6 bases stayed unmatched. For the CDR3, the DNA is TGTGCCAGCAGTGAGGTCGGGACAGACAATTCACCCCTCCACTTT. It translates to CASSEVGTDNSPLHF.

V is TRBV2 and J is TRBJ1-2; a weak D match, TRBD1 (6 bases). Between the trimmed V and J ends, which lost 5 bases and 2 bases, there was a span of 15 bases. The CDR3 spans 15 residues. Per the germline V gene, CDR1 is SNHLY and CDR2 is FYNNEI. The CDR3 DNA follows: TGTGCCAGCAGTCCAACCGGGACACAAAACTATGGCTACACCTTC. This translates into CASSPTGTQNYGYTF.

V usage is TRBV28 and J usage is TRBJ1-5; D unclear. CDR3 length: 14 residues. Germline assignment: CDR1 MDHEN and CDR2 SYDVKM. V was pared by 5 bases and J by 9 bases, with 17 bases between. CDR3 nucleotides: TGTGCCAGCAGTCCCCCGGGGAGCCGTGGGCCCCAGCATTTT. The encoded protein is CASSPPGSRGPQHF.

This chain connects TRBV6-1 to TRBJ2-7; TRBD1 agrees at 9 bases. Germline CDR1 reads MNHNS; CDR2 reads SASEGT. This CDR3 comprises 15 residues. The J segment lost 5 bases and the V segment lost 6 bases, leaving 11 bases of the junction unmatched. CDR3 protein: CASRDRDRAPNEQYF. CDR3 DNA: TGTGCCAGCAGAGACCGGGACAGGGCCCCCAACGAGCAGTACTTC.

The rearrangement links TRBV7-2 to TRBJ2-7, with 8 bases that match TRBD1. Per the germline V gene, CDR1 is SGHTA and CDR2 is FQGNSA. Unmatched junction bases numbered 8, after V lost 5 bases and J lost 5 bases. The CDR3 is made up of 14 amino acids. Written as DNA, the CDR3 is TGTGCCAGCAGCGGACAGGGCGATCTGAACGAGCAGTACTTC. Amino acid sequence: CASSGQGDLNEQYF.

This chain uses TRBV7-6 with TRBJ2-7; D gene ambiguous. This CDR3 is 13 amino acids long. Germline CDR1 SGHVS, CDR2 FNYEAQ. Trimming pared 3 bases from V and 2 bases from J, leaving 8 bases between. CDR3 sequence: CASSFGETYEQYF. In DNA form, the CDR3 reads TGTGCCAGCAGCTTTGGGGAAACCTACGAGCAGTACTTC.

The genes are TRBV5-1 and TRBJ2-5; TRBD2 aligns across 8 bases. Germline V gene lookup returns CDR1 SGHRS and CDR2 YFSETQ. CDR3 size: 14 residues. The junction had 2 bases not matched to a gene; V was cut back by 2 bases and J by 2 bases. The CDR3 coding sequence is TGCGCCAGCAGCTTTAGCGGGGATCAAGAGACCCAGTACTTC. Protein: CASSFSGDQETQYF.

This rearrangement joins TRBV7-9 to TRBJ1-1; 8 nucleotides agree with TRBD1. Looked up from germline, CDR1 is SEHNR and CDR2 is FQNEAQ (reference sequence). Trimming removed 5 bases from V and 9 bases from J; junction bases left unmatched: 8. The length of the CDR3 is 13 residues. CDR3 protein: CASSPPGGYQAFF. The CDR3 bases are TGTGCCAGCAGCCCCCCAGGGGGCTATCAAGCTTTCTTT.

The CDR3 protein is CASSSSRGSYNEQFF. CDR3 bases: TGTGCCAGCAGCTCCTCCCGGGGGTCGTACAATGAGCAGTTCTTC. V gene TRBV7-9 combines with J gene TRBJ2-1; D is perhaps TRBD2 (6 bases). V was trimmed by 4 bases and J by 4 bases, leaving 14 bases between them. CDR3 size: 15 residues. From germline, CDR1 is SEHNR and CDR2 FQNEAQ (reference sequence).

This clone has only a few counts. The chain combines TRBV15 with TRBJ2-6, with TRBD2 matching over 10 bases. Per the germline V gene, CDR1 is LNHNV and CDR2 is YYDKDF (reference sequence). The J segment lost 2 bases and the V segment lost 5 bases, leaving 9 bases of the junction unmatched. There are 18 residues in the CDR3. CDR3 sequence (DNA): TGTGCCACCAGCCTAACTCGAGCGGGGGGGGCTGGGGCCAACGTCCTGACTTTC. Encoded protein: CATSLTRAGGAGANVLTF.

The CDR3 loop is CASSLGNHNEQFF. The CDR3 nucleotides are TGTGCCAGCAGCCTCGGGAATCACAATGAGCAGTTCTTC. The chain joins TRBV14 to TRBJ2-1; D perhaps matches TRBD2 (5 bases). Trimming stripped 4 bases from V and 5 bases from J, with 9 bases between. This CDR3 comprises 13 residues. Germline V gene lookup returns CDR1 SGHDN and CDR2 FVKESK.

The J gene is TRBJ2-7, the V gene TRBV2, with D possibly matching TRBD2 (5 bases). There are 14 residues in the CDR3. CDR1 is SNHLY, CDR2 FYNNEI, per germline. V lost 4 bases and J lost 3, with 13 bases in between. CDR3 protein: CASSGIAGNYEQYF. CDR3 nucleotide sequence: TGTGCCAGCAGTGGAATTGCGGGCAACTACGAGCAGTACTTC.